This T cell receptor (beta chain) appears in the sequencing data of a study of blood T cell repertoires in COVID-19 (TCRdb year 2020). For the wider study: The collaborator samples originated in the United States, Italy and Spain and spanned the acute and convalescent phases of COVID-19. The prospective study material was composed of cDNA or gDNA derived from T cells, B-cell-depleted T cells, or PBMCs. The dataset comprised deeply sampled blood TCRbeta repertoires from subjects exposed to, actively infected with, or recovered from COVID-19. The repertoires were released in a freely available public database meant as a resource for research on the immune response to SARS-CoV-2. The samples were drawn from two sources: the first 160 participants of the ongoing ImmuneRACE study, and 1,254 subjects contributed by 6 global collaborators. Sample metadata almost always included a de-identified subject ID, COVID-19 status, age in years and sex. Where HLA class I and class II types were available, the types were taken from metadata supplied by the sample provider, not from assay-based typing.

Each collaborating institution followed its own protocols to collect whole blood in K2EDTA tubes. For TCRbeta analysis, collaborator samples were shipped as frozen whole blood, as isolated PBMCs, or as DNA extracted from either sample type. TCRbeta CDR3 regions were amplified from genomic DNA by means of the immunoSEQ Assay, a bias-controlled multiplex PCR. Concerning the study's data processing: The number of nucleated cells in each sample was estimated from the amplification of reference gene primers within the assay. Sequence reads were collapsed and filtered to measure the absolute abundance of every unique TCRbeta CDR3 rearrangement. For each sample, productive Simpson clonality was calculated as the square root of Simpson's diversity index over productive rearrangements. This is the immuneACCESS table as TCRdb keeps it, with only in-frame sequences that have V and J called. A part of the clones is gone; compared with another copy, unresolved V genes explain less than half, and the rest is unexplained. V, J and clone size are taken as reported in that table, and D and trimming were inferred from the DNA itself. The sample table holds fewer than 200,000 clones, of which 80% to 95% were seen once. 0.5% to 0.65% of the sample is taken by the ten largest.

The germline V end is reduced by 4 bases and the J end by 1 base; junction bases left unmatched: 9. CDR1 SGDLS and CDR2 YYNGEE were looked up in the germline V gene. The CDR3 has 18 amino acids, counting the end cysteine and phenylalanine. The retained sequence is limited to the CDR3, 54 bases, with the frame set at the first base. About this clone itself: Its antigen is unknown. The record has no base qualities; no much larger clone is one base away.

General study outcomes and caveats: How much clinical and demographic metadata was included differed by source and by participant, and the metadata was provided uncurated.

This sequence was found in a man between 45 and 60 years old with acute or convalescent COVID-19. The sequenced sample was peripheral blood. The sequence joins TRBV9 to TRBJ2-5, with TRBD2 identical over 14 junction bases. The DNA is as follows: TGTGCCAGCAGCCTGGGGACTAGCGGGAGTTCGGGCCAAGAGACCCAGTACTTC. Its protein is CASSLGTSGSSGQETQYF.